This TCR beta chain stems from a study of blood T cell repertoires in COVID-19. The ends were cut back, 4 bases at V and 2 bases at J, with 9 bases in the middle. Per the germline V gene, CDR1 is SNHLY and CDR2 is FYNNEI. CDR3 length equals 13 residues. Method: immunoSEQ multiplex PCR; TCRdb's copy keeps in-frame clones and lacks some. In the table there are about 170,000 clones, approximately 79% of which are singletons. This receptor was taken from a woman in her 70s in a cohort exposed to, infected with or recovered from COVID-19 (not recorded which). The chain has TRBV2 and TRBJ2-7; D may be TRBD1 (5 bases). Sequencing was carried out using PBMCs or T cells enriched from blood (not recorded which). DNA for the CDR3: TGTGCCAGCAGTGGGGGCCTGACCTACGAGCAGTACTTC. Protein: CASSGGLTYEQYF. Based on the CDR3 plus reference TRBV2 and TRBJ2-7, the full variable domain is EPEVTQTPSHQVTQMGQEVILRCVPISNHLYFYWYRQILGQKVEFLVSFYNNEISEKSEIFDDQFSVERPDGSNFTLKIRSTKLEDSAMYFCASSGGLTYEQYFGPGTRLTVT.